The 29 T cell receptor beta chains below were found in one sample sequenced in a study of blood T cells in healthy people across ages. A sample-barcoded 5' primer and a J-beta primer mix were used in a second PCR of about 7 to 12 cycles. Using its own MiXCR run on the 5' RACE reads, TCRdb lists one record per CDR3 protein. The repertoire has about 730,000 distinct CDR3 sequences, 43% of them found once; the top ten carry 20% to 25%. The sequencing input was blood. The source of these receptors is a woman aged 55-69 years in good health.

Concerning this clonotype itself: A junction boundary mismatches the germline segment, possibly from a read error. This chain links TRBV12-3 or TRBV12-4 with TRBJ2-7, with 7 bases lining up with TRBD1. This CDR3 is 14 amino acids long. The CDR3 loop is CANSWETGPYEQYF. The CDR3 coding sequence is TGTGCCAACAGTTGGGAGACAGGGCCATACGAGCAGTACTTC.

The CDR3 spells CATAGEKLFF. The CDR3 nucleotides read TGTGCCACCGCGGGGGAAAAACTGTTTTTT. This sequence joins TRBV6-2 or TRBV6-3 and TRBJ1-4; no clear D gene. The CDR3 sequence is 10 residues long. V was cut by 10 bases and J by 8 bases, with 8 bases left in between. The V gene's germline CDR1 is MNHEY and CDR2 SVGEGT.

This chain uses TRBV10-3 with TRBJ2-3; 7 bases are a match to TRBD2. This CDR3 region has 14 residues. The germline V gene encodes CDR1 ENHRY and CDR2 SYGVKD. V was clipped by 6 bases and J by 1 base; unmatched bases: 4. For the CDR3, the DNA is TGTGCCATCAGACTTACTAGCGGCACAGATACGCAGTATTTT. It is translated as CAIRLTSGTDTQYF.

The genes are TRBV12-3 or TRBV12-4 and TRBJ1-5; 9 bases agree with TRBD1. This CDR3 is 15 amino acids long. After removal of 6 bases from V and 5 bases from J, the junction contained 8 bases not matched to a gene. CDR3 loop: CASSRDRVRDQPQHF. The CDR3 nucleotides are TGTGCCAGCAGCCGGGACAGGGTGAGGGATCAGCCCCAGCATTTT.

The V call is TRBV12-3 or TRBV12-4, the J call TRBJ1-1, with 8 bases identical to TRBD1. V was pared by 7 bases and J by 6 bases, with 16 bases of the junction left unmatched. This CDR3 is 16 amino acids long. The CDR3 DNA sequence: TGTGCCAGCAAACGTGGGGCAGGGGGCTGGGTCGCTGAAGCTTTCTTT. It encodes CASKRGAGGWVAEAFF.

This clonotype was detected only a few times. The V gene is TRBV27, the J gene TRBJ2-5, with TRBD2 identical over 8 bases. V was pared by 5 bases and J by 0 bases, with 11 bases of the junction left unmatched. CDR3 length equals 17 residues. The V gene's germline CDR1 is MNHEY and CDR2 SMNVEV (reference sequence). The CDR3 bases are TGTGCCAGCAGTCGCAGACCCGGGGGGGGCTACCAAGAGACCCAGTACTTC. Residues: CASSRRPGGGYQETQYF.

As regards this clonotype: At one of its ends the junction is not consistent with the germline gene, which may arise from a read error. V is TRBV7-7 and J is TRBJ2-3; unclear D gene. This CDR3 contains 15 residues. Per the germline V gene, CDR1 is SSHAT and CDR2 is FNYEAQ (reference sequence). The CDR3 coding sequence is TGTGCTAGCAGCCTGGACCCCTCCCGCCCAGATACGCAGTATTTT. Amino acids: CASSLDPSRPDTQYF.

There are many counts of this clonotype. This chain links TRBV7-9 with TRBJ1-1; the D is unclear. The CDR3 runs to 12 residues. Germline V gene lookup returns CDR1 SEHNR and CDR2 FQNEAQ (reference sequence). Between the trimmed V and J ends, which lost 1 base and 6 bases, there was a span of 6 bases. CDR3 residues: CASSLGGSEAFF. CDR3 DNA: TGTGCCAGCAGCTTAGGGGGATCTGAAGCTTTCTTT.

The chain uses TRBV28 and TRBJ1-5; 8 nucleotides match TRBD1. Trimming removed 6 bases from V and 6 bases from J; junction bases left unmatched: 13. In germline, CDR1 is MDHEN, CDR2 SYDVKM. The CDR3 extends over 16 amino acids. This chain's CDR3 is CASSQGTGGWGQPQHF. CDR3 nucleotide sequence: TGTGCCAGCAGCCAAGGGACAGGAGGATGGGGTCAGCCCCAGCATTTT.

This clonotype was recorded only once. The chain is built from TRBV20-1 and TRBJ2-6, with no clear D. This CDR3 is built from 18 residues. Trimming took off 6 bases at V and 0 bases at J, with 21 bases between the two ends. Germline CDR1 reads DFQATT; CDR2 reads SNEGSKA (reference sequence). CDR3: CSAPNPRDGDSGANVLTF. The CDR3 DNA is TGCAGTGCCCCAAACCCGAGAGACGGTGACTCTGGGGCCAACGTCCTGACTTTC.

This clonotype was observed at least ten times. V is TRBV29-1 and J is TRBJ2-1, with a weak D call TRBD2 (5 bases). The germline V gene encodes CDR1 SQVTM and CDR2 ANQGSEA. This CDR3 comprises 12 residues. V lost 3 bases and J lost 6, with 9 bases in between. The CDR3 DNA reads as TGCAGCGTTGACGGGGAAGGCAATGAGCAGTTCTTC. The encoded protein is CSVDGEGNEQFF.

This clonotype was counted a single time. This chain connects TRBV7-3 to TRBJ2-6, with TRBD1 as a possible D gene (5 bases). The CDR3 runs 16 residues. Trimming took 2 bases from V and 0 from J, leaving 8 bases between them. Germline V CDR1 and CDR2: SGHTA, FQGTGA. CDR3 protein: CASSLQGISGANVLTF. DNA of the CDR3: TGTGCCAGCAGCTTACAGGGAATCTCTGGGGCCAACGTCCTGACTTTC.

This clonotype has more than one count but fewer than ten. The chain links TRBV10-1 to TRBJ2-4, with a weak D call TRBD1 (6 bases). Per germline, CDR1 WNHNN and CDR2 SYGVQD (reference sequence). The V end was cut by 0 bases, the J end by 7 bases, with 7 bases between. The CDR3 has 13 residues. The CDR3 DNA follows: TGCGCCAGCAGTGAGTCGCAGGGGAACATTCAGTACTTC. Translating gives CASSESQGNIQYF.

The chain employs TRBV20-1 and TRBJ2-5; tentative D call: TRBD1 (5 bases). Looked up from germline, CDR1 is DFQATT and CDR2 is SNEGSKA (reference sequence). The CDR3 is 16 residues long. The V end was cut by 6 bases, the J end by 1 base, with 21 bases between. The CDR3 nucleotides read TGCAGTGCCCCTAGTGCCCCCCAGGGTGCCCAAGAGACCCAGTACTTC. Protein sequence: CSAPSAPQGAQETQYF.

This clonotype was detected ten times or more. The DNA for the CDR3 is TGTGCCAGCTTCGCTAGCGGGAGCTCTTACGAGCAGTACTTC. This encodes CASFASGSSYEQYF. The chain joins TRBV6-2 or TRBV6-3 to TRBJ2-7; 10 nucleotides match TRBD2. Germline CDR1 and CDR2: MNHEY and SVGEGT. The CDR3 runs to 14 residues. The J segment lost 4 bases and the V segment lost 8 bases, leaving 8 bases of the junction unmatched.

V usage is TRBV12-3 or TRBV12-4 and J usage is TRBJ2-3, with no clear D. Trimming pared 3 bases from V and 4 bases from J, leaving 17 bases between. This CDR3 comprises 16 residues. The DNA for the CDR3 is TGTGCCAGCAGTTTGTTTAGAGCAGTGGATGCAGATACGCAGTATTTT. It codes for CASSLFRAVDADTQYF.

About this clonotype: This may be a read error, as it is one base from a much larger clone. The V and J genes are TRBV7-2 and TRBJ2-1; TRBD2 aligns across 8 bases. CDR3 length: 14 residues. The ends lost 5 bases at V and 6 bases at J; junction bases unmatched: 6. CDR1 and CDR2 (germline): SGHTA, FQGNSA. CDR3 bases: TGTGCCAGCAGCCGGGCGGGAGGCTGCAATGAGCAGTTCTTC. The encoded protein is CASSRAGGCNEQFF.

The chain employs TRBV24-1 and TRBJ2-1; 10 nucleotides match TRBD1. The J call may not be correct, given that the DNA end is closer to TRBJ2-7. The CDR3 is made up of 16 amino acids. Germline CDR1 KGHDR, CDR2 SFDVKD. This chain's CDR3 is CATSDSGQGIYNEQYF. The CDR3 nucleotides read TGTGCCACCAGTGATTCGGGACAGGGGATCTACAATGAGCAGTACTTC.

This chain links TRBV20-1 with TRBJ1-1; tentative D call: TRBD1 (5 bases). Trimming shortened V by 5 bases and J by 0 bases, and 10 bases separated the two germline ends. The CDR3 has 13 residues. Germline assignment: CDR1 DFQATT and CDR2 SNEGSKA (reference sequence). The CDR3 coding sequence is TGCAGTGCTCCGACAGCATTGAACACTGAAGCTTTCTTT. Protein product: CSAPTALNTEAFF.

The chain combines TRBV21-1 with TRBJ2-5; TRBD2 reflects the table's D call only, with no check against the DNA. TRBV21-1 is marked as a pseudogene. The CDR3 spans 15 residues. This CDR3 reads CASSSEGGVAETQYF. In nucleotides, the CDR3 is TGTGCCAGCAGCAGCGAGGGGGGAGTAGCAGAGACCCAGTACTTC.

The CDR3 DNA follows: TGTGCCAGCAGCCCGAATCAGGGGCCTCGGGAAAAACTGTTTTTT. Its protein is CASSPNQGPREKLFF. The V and J genes are TRBV7-2 and TRBJ1-4; D is perhaps TRBD1 (6 bases). This CDR3 has 15 residues. V was shortened by 5 bases and J by 8 bases, with 18 bases between the two germline ends. Germline V lookup: CDR1 SGHTA, CDR2 FQGNSA.

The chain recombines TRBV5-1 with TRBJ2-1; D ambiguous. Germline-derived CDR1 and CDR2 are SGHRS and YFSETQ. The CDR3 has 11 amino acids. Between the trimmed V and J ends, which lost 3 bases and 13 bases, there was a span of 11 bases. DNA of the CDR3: TGCGCCAGCAGCTCTCAAGAGACCCAGTTCTTC. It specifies CASSSQETQFF.

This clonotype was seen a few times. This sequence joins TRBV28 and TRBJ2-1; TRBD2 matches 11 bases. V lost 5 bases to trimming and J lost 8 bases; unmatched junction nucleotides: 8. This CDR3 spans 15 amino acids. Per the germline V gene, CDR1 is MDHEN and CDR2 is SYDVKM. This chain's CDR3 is CASSISSGGRDEQFF. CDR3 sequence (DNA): TGTGCCAGCAGTATATCTAGCGGGGGGAGAGATGAGCAGTTCTTC.

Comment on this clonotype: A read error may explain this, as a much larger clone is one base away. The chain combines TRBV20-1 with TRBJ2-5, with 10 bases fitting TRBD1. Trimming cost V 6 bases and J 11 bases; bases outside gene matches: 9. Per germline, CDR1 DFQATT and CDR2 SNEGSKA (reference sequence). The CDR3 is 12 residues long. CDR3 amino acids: CSATDRGKEQYF. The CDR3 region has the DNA TGCAGTGCAACGGACAGGGGGAAAGAGCAGTACTTC.

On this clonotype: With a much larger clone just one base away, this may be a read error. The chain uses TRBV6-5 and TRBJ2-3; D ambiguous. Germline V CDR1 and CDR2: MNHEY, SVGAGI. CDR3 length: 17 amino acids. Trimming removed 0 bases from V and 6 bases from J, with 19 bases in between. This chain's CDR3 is CASSYSMRTRRSDTQYF. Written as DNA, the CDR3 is TGTGCCAGCAGTTACTCGATGCGGACCCGACGCTCTGATACGCAGTATTTT.

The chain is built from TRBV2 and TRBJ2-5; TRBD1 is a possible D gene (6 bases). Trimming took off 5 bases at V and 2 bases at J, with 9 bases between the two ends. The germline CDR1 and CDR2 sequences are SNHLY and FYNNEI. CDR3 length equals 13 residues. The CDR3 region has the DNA TGTGCCAGCAGTAACAGGGTTCAAGAGACCCAGTACTTC. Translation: CASSNRVQETQYF.

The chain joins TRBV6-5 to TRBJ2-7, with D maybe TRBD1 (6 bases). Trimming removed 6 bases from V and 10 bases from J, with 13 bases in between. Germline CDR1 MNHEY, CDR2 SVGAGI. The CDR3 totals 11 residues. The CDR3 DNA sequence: TGTGCCAGCAGATACAGGGACACTCAGTACTTC. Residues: CASRYRDTQYF.

The chain's CDR3 is CASTRDRGKGTQYF. The CDR3 coding sequence is TGTGCCAGTACTAGGGACAGGGGAAAAGGTACGCAGTATTTT. V gene TRBV19 combines with J gene TRBJ2-3; 10 bases match TRBD1. There are 14 residues in the CDR3. V trimming: 7 bases; J trimming: 8 bases; junction bases outside the gene matches: 9. Germline assignment: CDR1 LNHDA and CDR2 SQIVND (reference sequence).

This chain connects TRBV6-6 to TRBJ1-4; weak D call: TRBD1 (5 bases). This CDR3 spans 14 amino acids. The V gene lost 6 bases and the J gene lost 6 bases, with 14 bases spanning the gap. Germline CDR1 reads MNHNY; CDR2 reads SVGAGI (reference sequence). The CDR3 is CASSKGSSYEKLFF. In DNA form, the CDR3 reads TGTGCCAGCAGCAAGGGGTCCTCTTATGAAAAACTGTTTTTT.